A single sample is the source of the 18 T cell receptor beta chains below, sequenced in a study of blood T cell repertoires in COVID-19. The protocol was immunoSEQ multiplex PCR, while the TCRdb copy is restricted to in-frame clones and leaves out a portion. The repertoire holds some 190,000 clones, with roughly nine tenths as singletons. Sequencing was done on a sample of PBMCs or T cells enriched from blood (not recorded which). These receptors all stem from a woman aged 40 to 55 with acute COVID-19.

The genes are TRBV6-5 and TRBJ2-1, with 12 bases fitting TRBD2. Germline-derived CDR1 and CDR2 are MNHEY and SVGAGI. There are 16 residues in the CDR3. The trim removed 1 base at V and 5 bases at J, leaving 3 bases unmatched. Here the CDR3 DNA reads TGTGCCAGCAGTTACTACTCTAGCGGGAGGGACAATGAGCAGTTCTTC. It is translated as CASSYYSSGRDNEQFF.

V is TRBV6-5 and J is TRBJ2-2; D uncertain. The ends were cut back, 8 bases at V and 1 base at J, with 5 bases in the middle. The germline V gene has CDR1 MNHEY and CDR2 SVGAGI. There are 12 residues in the CDR3. CDR3 in amino acids: CASRGNTGELFF. The CDR3, as DNA: TGTGCCAGCCGAGGGAACACCGGGGAGCTGTTTTTT.

This chain connects TRBV19 to TRBJ1-4; D ambiguous. The V end lost 2 bases, the J end lost 10 bases, and 11 bases lay between the germline ends. This CDR3 has 13 amino acids. Germline CDR1 reads LNHDA; CDR2 reads SQIVND (reference sequence). The CDR3 DNA follows: TGTGCCAGTAGTATACTTGAGGGCGGAAAACTGTTTTTT. Its translation: CASSILEGGKLFF.

The chain links TRBV7-9 to TRBJ1-6; TRBD1 might be the D (6 bases). This CDR3 is built from 14 residues. Deletions cut 4 bases from V and 9 bases from J, with 13 bases between. In germline, CDR1 is SEHNR, CDR2 FQNEAQ (reference sequence). The CDR3 sequence: CASSYSGEASPLHF. DNA for the CDR3: TGTGCCAGCAGCTATTCAGGGGAAGCTTCACCCCTCCACTTT.

Here the CDR3 reads CAGSPGQGIEAFF. DNA for the CDR3: TGTGCCGGCTCACCGGGACAGGGAATTGAAGCTTTCTTT. V and J are TRBV30 and TRBJ1-1, with 9 bases aligning to TRBD1. V shed 8 bases and J 7 bases; nucleotides not matched to a gene: 11. Germline V gene lookup returns CDR1 GTSNPN and CDR2 SVGIG (reference sequence). The CDR3 length is 13 residues. The complete variable domain, with remaining parts taken from reference TRBV30 and TRBJ1-1, reads SQTIHQWPATLVQPVGSPLSLECTVEGTSNPNLYWYRQAAGRGLQLLFYSVGIGQISSEVPQNLSASRPQDRQFILSSKKLLLSDSGFYLCAGSPGQGIEAFFGQGTRLTVV.

The chain uses TRBV5-6 and TRBJ2-2, with 8 nucleotides matching TRBD1. Germline V gives CDR1 SGHDT, CDR2 YYEEEE. Trimming removed 0 bases from V and 8 bases from J; junction bases left unmatched: 6. The CDR3 spans 15 residues. CDR3 nucleotide sequence: TGTGCCAGCAGCTTGGGACAGGGGATATTTGGGGAGCTGTTTTTT. Translating gives CASSLGQGIFGELFF. Looking up the rest from reference TRBV5-6 and TRBJ2-2 gives the full variable domain: DAGVTQSPTHLIKTRGQQVTLRCSPKSGHDTVSWYQQALGQGPQFIFQYYEEEERQRGNFPDRFSGHQFPNYSSELNVNALLLGDSALYLCASSLGQGIFGELFFGEGSRLTVL.

This rearrangement joins TRBV4-3 to TRBJ2-3, with D possibly matching TRBD2 (6 bases). Germline CDR1 is LGHNA and CDR2 is YSLEER. V lost 1 base to trimming and J lost 3 bases, with 20 bases between them. This CDR3 is built from 18 residues. In nucleotides, the CDR3 is TGCGCCAGCAGCCAAGTCGCCCCGGGACTTGTCTCGACAGATACGCAGTATTTT. Its translation is CASSQVAPGLVSTDTQYF.

The V call is TRBV5-4, the J call TRBJ2-2; tentative D call: TRBD2 (6 bases). Trimming cost V 3 bases and J 3 bases, with 12 bases left between them. Per the germline V gene, CDR1 is SGHNT and CDR2 is YYREEE (reference sequence). The CDR3 runs to 15 residues. The CDR3, as DNA: TGTGCCAGCAGCTCTCCCGGGACTTACACCGGGGAGCTGTTTTTT. Protein product: CASSSPGTYTGELFF.

The chain couples TRBV5-5 to TRBJ2-5; 7 bases align to TRBD2. CDR1 is SGHKS, CDR2 YYEKEE, per germline (reference sequence). Trimming cost V 0 bases and J 3 bases; bases outside gene matches: 2. This CDR3 contains 14 residues. CDR3 coding DNA: TGTGCCAGCAGCTTGGTAAGCGGGAAAGAGACCCAGTACTTC. Protein sequence: CASSLVSGKETQYF.

This clone was observed a single time. The rearrangement uses TRBV19 and TRBJ2-2, with 8 bases matching TRBD1. Trimming cost V 3 bases and J 7 bases; bases outside gene matches: 22. Germline CDR1 LNHDA, CDR2 SQIVND (reference sequence). This CDR3 contains 20 residues. CDR3 sequence reads: CASSISGTGGIFRQSGELFF. The CDR3 DNA reads as TGTGCCAGTAGTATTTCAGGGACAGGAGGCATTTTTAGGCAGAGCGGGGAGCTGTTTTTT.

This sequence joins TRBV4-1 and TRBJ2-7; possibly TRBD1 for D (5 bases). Trimming took 0 bases from V and 0 from J, leaving 12 bases between them. The CDR3 loop spans 16 amino acids. The germline CDR1 and CDR2 sequences are MGHRA and YSYEKL. The CDR3 region is CASSQDWGSSSYEQYF. Written as DNA, the CDR3 is TGCGCCAGCAGCCAAGATTGGGGCAGTTCCTCCTACGAGCAGTACTTC.

The chain links TRBV3-1 (or the pseudogene TRBV3-2) to TRBJ1-3, with a possible D match to TRBD1 (5 bases). The CDR3 runs 17 residues. V was trimmed by 0 bases and J by 4 bases, leaving 16 bases between them. Germline values: CDR1 LGHDT, CDR2 YNNKEL (reference sequence). DNA for the CDR3: TGTGCCAGCAGCCAAGATGTAGGGACTTCGTGGGGAAACACCATATATTTT. This translates into CASSQDVGTSWGNTIYF.

V gene TRBV12-2 combines with J gene TRBJ1-3; the listed D gene, TRBD1, was not tested against the DNA. TRBV12-2 is labeled a pseudogene. The CDR3 covers 18 residues. The CDR3 reads CASRQLRDRRPNGNTIYF. The CDR3 nucleotides are TGTGCAAGTCGCCAACTCCGGGACAGGAGACCAAATGGAAACACCATATATTTT.

The genes are TRBV25-1 and TRBJ2-3; D gene ambiguous. The germline V gene has CDR1 MGHDK and CDR2 SYGVNS. The ends were cut back, 1 base at V and 4 bases at J, with 9 bases in the middle. The CDR3 is 14 amino acids. The DNA of the CDR3 is TGTGCCAGCAGTGAATTGTCACTGGCAGATACGCAGTATTTT. It specifies CASSELSLADTQYF.

This chain connects TRBV4-2 to TRBJ1-1, with no clear D. The V gene's germline CDR1 is LGHNA and CDR2 YNFKEQ. The CDR3 totals 14 residues. The germline V and J ends were trimmed by 3 bases and 1 base, with 9 bases remaining between them. CDR3 amino acids: CASSQEGRNTEAFF. The CDR3, as DNA: TGTGCCAGCAGCCAGGAGGGTAGGAACACTGAAGCTTTCTTT.

This clone was found a few times. This rearrangement joins TRBV12-3 or TRBV12-4 to TRBJ1-4, with D uncertain. The length of the CDR3 is 12 residues. The V end was cut by 3 bases, the J end by 8 bases, with 7 bases between. In nucleotides, the CDR3 is TGTGCCAGCAGTTTCGGGAACGAAAAACTGTTTTTT. Translating gives CASSFGNEKLFF.

As regards this clone: Mismatch with germline at one junction end may stem from a read error. The chain uses TRBV3-1 (or the pseudogene TRBV3-2) and TRBJ1-2, with TRBD1 matching 11 bases. CDR1 and CDR2 from the germline V gene are LGHDT and YNNKEL (reference sequence). This CDR3 region has 17 residues. CDR3 amino acids: CASSQRTGGNIGPGYAF. The CDR3 DNA reads as TGTGCCAGCAGCCAAAGGACAGGGGGCAATATCGGTCCTGGCTACGCCTTC.

The genes are TRBV5-3 and TRBJ2-1; 9 bases agree with TRBD2. TRBV5-3 is designated an ORF whose function remains uncertain. V lost 3 bases and J lost 6; bases outside the gene matches: 10. The CDR3 contains 16 residues. The CDR3 DNA reads as TGTGCCAGAAGCTCCGGGGGGCGGGAGGGTAGCAATGAGCAGTTCTTC. The encoded protein is CARSSGGREGSNEQFF.